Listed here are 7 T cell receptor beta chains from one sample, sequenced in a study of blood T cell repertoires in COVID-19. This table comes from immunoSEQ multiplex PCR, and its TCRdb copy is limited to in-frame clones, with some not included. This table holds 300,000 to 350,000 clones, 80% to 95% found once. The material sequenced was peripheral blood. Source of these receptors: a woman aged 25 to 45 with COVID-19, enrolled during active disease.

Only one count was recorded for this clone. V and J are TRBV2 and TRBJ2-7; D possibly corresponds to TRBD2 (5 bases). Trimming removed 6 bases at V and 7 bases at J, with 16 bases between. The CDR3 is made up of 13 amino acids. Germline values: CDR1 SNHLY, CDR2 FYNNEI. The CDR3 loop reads CASSERVGGEQYF. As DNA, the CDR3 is TGTGCCAGCAGCGAAAGGGTGGGCGGGGAGCAGTACTTC.

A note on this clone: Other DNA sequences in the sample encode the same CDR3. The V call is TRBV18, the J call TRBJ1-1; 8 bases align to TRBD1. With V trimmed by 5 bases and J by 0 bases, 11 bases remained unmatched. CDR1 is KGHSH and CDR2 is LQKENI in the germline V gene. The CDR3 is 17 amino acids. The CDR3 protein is CASSRGGRTGMNTEAFF. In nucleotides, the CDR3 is TGTGCCAGCTCAAGGGGAGGGCGGACAGGGATGAACACTGAAGCTTTCTTT.

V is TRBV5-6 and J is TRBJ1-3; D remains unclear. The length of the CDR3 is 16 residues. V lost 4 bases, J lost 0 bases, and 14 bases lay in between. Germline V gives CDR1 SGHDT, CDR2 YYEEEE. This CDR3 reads CASSVYSSGSGNTIYF. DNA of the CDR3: TGTGCCAGCAGCGTGTACTCCTCTGGCTCTGGAAACACCATATATTTT.

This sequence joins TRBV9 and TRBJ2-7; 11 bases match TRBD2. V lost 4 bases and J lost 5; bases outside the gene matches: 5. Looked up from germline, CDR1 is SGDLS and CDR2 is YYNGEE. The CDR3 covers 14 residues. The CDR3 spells CASSPTSGSDEQYF. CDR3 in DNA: TGTGCCAGCAGCCCTACTAGCGGGAGCGACGAGCAGTACTTC.

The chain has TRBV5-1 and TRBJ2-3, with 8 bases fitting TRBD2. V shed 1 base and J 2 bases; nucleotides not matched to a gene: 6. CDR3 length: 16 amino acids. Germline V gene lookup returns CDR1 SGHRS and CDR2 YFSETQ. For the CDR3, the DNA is TGCGCCAGCAGCTTGAATACGGGAGGGGTCACAGATACGCAGTATTTT. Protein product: CASSLNTGGVTDTQYF.

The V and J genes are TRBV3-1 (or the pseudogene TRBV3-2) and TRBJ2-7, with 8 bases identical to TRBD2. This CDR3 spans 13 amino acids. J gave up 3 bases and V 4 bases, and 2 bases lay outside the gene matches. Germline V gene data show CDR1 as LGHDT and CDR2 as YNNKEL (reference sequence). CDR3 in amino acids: CASSRGLDYEQYF. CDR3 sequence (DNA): TGTGCCAGCAGCCGGGGACTAGACTACGAGCAGTACTTC.

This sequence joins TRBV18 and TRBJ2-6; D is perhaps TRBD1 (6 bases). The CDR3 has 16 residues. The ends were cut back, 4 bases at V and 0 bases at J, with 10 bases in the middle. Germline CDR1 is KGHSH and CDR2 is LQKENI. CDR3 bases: TGTGCCAGCTCACTCGGGACAAACTCTGGGGCCAACGTCCTGACTTTC. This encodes CASSLGTNSGANVLTF.